The 8 T cell receptor beta chains below were found in one sample sequenced in a study of blood T cell repertoires in COVID-19. Libraries were prepared by immunoSEQ multiplex PCR; TCRdb keeps only in-frame clonotypes and omits some of them. The sample has approximately 340,000 clones, roughly 86% seen once. The sequencing input was peripheral blood. Every receptor here comes from a man aged 30 to 39 with COVID-19, enrolled during active disease.

A note on this clone: Different DNA sequences within this sample yield the same CDR3. The chain employs TRBV9 and TRBJ1-1; D possibly corresponds to TRBD1 (5 bases). The CDR3 has 13 residues. The germline V gene encodes CDR1 SGDLS and CDR2 YYNGEE. Trimming stripped 3 bases from V and 1 base from J, with 7 bases between. The DNA of the CDR3 is TGTGCCAGCAGCGCCGGGGGGAACACTGAAGCTTTCTTT. Protein sequence: CASSAGGNTEAFF. The full variable domain, in which reference TRBV9 and TRBJ1-1 provide the parts outside the CDR3, is DSGVTQTPKHLITATGQRVTLRCSPRSGDLSVYWYQQSLDQGLQFLIQYYNGEERAKGNILERFSAQQFPDLHSELNLSSLELGDSALYFCASSAGGNTEAFFGQGTRLTVV.

J is TRBJ1-4 and V is TRBV28; 9 bases match TRBD1. The J segment lost 4 bases and the V segment lost 2 bases, leaving 11 bases of the junction unmatched. Germline values: CDR1 MDHEN, CDR2 SYDVKM. The CDR3 runs to 18 residues. CDR3 region: CASSLPGQGITLNEKLFF. CDR3 DNA sequence: TGTGCCAGCAGTTTACCGGGACAGGGAATAACCCTTAATGAAAAACTGTTTTTT. Combining the CDR3 with reference TRBV28 and TRBJ1-4 gives the whole variable domain DVKVTQSSRYLVKRTGEKVFLECVQDMDHENMFWYRQDPGLGLRLIYFSYDVKMKEKGDIPEGYSVSREKKERFSLILESASTNQTSMYLCASSLPGQGITLNEKLFFGSGTQLSVL.

This rearrangement joins TRBV30 to TRBJ2-1; tentatively, D is TRBD2 (5 bases). Germline V lookup: CDR1 GTSNPN, CDR2 SVGIG (reference sequence). There are 12 residues in the CDR3. V was shortened by 2 bases and J by 7 bases, with 9 bases between the two germline ends. The CDR3 sequence is CAWSPRGNEQFF. The CDR3 bases are TGTGCCTGGAGTCCACGGGGTAATGAGCAGTTCTTC.

This chain links TRBV5-4 with TRBJ1-6; tentatively, D is TRBD1 (5 bases). The CDR3 runs 15 residues. V was shortened by 0 bases and J by 9 bases, with 13 bases between the two germline ends. The germline V gene has CDR1 SGHNT and CDR2 YYREEE (reference sequence). The CDR3 spells CASSLARQGGSPLHF. The CDR3 DNA sequence: TGTGCCAGCAGCTTGGCCCGTCAGGGCGGTTCACCCCTCCACTTT.

This clone was seen just once. The chain recombines TRBV10-3 with TRBJ2-3, with 8 positions matching TRBD1. The length of the CDR3 is 14 residues. V lost 6 bases and J lost 0; bases outside the gene matches: 2. Germline-derived CDR1 and CDR2 are ENHRY and SYGVKD. CDR3 nucleotides: TGTGCCATCAGACAGGGGGTTAGCACAGATACGCAGTATTTT. Protein product: CAIRQGVSTDTQYF.

The rearrangement links TRBV24-1 to TRBJ2-7; 8 bases map to TRBD1. From germline, CDR1 is KGHDR and CDR2 SFDVKD. V shed 3 bases, J shed 0 bases, and the junction held 3 bases outside the gene matches. The CDR3 is made up of 15 amino acids. The CDR3 DNA sequence: TGTGCCACCAGTGATAACAGGGGGAACTCCTACGAGCAGTACTTC. Protein product: CATSDNRGNSYEQYF.

V and J are TRBV12-5 and TRBJ2-3; D may be TRBD1 (6 bases). There are 15 residues in the CDR3. Trimming took off 4 bases at V and 3 bases at J, with 14 bases between the two ends. Germline assignment: CDR1 LGHNT and CDR2 FRNRAP. CDR3 coding DNA: TGTGCTAGTGGTTCAGCAGGGGTGCTGACAGATACGCAGTATTTT. As protein: CASGSAGVLTDTQYF.

This rearrangement joins TRBV6-2 or TRBV6-3 to TRBJ2-7; tentatively, D is TRBD1 (6 bases). Germline CDR1 MNHEY, CDR2 SVGEGT. The V gene lost 5 bases and the J gene lost 3 bases, with 17 bases spanning the gap. The CDR3 is 15 amino acids. The chain's CDR3 is CASSLRGTSNYEQYF. CDR3 nucleotides: TGTGCCAGCAGTCTAAGGGGGACATCGAACTACGAGCAGTACTTC.